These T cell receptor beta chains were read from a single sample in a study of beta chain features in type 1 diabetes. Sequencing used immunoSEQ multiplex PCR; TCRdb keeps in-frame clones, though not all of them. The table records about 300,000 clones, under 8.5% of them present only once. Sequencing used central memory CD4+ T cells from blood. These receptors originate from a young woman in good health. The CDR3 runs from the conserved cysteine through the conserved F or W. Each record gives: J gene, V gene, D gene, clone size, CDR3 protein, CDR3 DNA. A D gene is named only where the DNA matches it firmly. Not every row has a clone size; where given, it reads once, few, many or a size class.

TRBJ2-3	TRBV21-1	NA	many	CASSKERGRTDTQYF	TGTGCCAGCAGCAAAGAACGGGGTAGGACAGATACGCAGTATTTT
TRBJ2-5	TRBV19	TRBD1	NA	CASSTPTGGKETQYF	TGTGCCAGTAGTACCCCCACAGGGGGAAAAGAGACCCAGTACTTC
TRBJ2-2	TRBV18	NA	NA	CASSPRSPQAAGELFF	TGTGCCAGCTCACCACGAAGTCCGCAGGCGGCCGGGGAGCTGTTTTTT
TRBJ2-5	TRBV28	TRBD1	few	CASSLRQGNQETQYF	TGTGCCAGCAGTCTCAGACAGGGGAACCAAGAGACCCAGTACTTC
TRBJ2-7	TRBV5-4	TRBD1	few	CASSLQGWYEQYF	TGTGCCAGCAGCTTACAGGGGTGGTACGAGCAGTACTTC
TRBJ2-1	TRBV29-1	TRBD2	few	CSVVPSGSSGLMFF	TGCAGCGTTGTTCCTAGCGGGAGCTCGGGTCTGATGTTCTTC
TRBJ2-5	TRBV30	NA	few	CAWSPRETQYF	TGTGCCTGGAGTCCGCGGGAGACCCAGTACTTC
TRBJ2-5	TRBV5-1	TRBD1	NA	CASSHRPGTGQETQYF	TGCGCCAGCAGCCACCGCCCAGGGACAGGTCAAGAGACCCAGTACTTC
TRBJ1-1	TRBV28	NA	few	CASIDSGRSFEAFF	TGTGCCAGCATCGATTCGGGGAGAAGTTTTGAAGCTTTCTTT
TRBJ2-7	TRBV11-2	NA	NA	CASSSLPYSEQYF	TGTGCCAGCAGCTCCCTTCCTTACTCTGAGCAGTACTTC
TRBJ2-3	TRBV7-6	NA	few	CASSFSREDTQYF	TGTGCCAGCAGCTTCTCCCGAGAGGATACGCAGTATTTT
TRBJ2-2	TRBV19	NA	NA	CASIGLEGTGELFF	TGTGCCAGTATCGGTCTAGAAGGGACCGGGGAGCTGTTTTTT
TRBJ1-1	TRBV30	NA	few	CVLHNTEAFF	TGTGTACTACATAACACTGAAGCTTTCTTT
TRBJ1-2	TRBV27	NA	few	CASSLRAGATTPGYTF	TGTGCCAGCAGTTTGAGGGCAGGGGCTACGACTCCCGGCTACACCTTC
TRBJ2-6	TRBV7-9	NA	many	CASSLVHSGANVLTF	TGTGCCAGCAGCCTTGTCCACTCTGGGGCCAACGTCCTGACTTTC
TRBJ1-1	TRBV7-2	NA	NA	CASSLVGAGKPSFF	TGTGCCAGCAGCTTAGTCGGGGCTGGGAAACCAAGTTTCTTT
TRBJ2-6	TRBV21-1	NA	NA	CASRTDSGANVLTF	TGTGCCAGCAGGACAGACTCTGGGGCCAACGTCCTGACTTTC
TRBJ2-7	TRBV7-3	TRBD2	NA	CASSLGTSGSEQYF	TGTGCCAGCAGCTTAGGGACTAGCGGGAGCGAGCAGTACTTC
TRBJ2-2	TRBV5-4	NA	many	CASSYVVSGELFF	TGTGCCAGCAGCTATGTAGTCTCCGGGGAGCTGTTTTTT
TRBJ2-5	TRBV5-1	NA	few	CASSPDALETQYF	TGCGCCAGCAGCCCCGACGCTCTAGAGACCCAGTACTTC
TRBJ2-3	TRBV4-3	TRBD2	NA	CASSQSLAGVSDTQYF	TGCGCCAGCAGCCAATCTCTAGCGGGAGTTTCAGATACGCAGTATTTT
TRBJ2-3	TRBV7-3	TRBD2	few	CASSATSGTDTQYF	TGTGCCAGCAGCGCTACTAGCGGCACAGATACGCAGTATTTT
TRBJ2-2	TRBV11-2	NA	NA	CASSPTGELFF	TGTGCCAGCAGCCCAACCGGGGAGCTGTTTTTT
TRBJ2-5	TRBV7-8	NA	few	CASSLVLGVQETQYF	TGTGCCAGCAGCCTCGTGTTGGGGGTCCAAGAGACCCAGTACTTC
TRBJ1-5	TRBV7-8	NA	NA	CASRSSRYSNQPQHF	TGTGCCAGCAGGTCCTCACGGTATAGCAATCAGCCCCAGCATTTT
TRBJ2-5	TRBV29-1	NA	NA	CSVNGGRGTQYF	TGCAGCGTGAACGGGGGCAGGGGGACCCAGTACTTC
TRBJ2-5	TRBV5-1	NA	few	CASSTGIGGETQYF	TGCGCCAGCAGTACCGGGATTGGGGGAGAGACCCAGTACTTC
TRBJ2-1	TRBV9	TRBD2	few	CASSSLGGSSYNEQFF	TGTGCCAGCAGCTCACTTGGCGGGAGCTCCTACAATGAGCAGTTCTTC
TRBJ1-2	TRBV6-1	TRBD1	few	CASGHFRDRVRGYTF	TGTGCCAGCGGACACTTCCGGGACAGGGTTCGCGGCTACACCTTC
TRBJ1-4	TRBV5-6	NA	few	CASSSGGYEAKLFF	TGTGCCAGCAGCTCTGGGGGTTACGAAGCAAAACTGTTTTTT
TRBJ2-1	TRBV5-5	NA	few	CASSSILAGTGNEQFF	TGTGCCAGCAGCTCCATCCTAGCGGGGACAGGGAATGAGCAGTTCTTC
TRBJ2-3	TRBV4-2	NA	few	CASSLTSALDTQYF	TGTGCCAGCAGCCTAACTTCAGCCCTGGATACGCAGTATTTT
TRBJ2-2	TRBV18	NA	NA	CASSPRAQGPTGELFF	TGTGCCAGCTCACCGCGGGCGCAGGGGCCCACCGGGGAGCTGTTTTTT
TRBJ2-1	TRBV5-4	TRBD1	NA	CASSLATGQGAYEQFF	TGTGCCAGCAGCTTAGCCACGGGGCAGGGGGCATATGAGCAGTTCTTC
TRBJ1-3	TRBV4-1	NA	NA	CASSPGGQSGNTIYF	TGCGCCAGCAGCCCGGGGGGGCAGTCTGGAAACACCATATATTTT
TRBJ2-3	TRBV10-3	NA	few	CAIGFGGGQDTQYF	TGTGCCATCGGCTTTGGAGGGGGCCAAGATACGCAGTATTTT
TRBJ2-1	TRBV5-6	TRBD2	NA	CASSRGGRESYNEQFF	TGTGCCAGCAGCAGGGGTGGGAGGGAGTCCTACAATGAGCAGTTCTTC
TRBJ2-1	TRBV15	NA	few	CATSRQRTYNEQFF	TGTGCCACCAGCCGACAGAGGACTTACAATGAGCAGTTCTTC
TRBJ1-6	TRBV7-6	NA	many	CASSFSNNSPLHF	TGTGCCAGCAGCTTTAGTAATAATTCACCCCTCCACTTT
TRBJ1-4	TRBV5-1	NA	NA	CASSPSSTNEKLFF	TGCGCCAGCAGCCCGTCATCGACTAATGAAAAACTGTTTTTT
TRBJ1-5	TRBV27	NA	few	CASSRTPNQPQHF	TGTGCCAGCAGTAGAACGCCTAATCAGCCCCAGCATTTT
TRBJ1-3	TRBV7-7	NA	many	CASSLSGGSGNTIYF	TGTGCCAGCAGCTTGTCGGGTGGGTCCGGAAACACCATATATTTT
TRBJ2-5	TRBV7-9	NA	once	CASSLWGPELGETQYF	TGTGCCAGCAGCTTATGGGGACCCGAATTGGGAGAGACCCAGTACTTC
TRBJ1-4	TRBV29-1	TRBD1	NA	CSVAGRQGEATNEKLFF	TGCAGCGTTGCGGGTCGACAGGGAGAGGCAACTAATGAAAAACTGTTTTTT
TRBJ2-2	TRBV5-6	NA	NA	CASSFGGLTGELFF	TGTGCCAGCAGCTTCGGGGGCCTAACCGGGGAGCTGTTTTTT
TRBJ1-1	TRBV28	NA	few	CASTLGGSGTEAFF	TGTGCCAGCACATTGGGGGGCTCCGGCACTGAAGCTTTCTTT
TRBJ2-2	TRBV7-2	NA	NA	CASSLAPVRGTGELFF	TGTGCCAGCAGCCTGGCCCCCGTTCGGGGGACCGGGGAGCTGTTTTTT